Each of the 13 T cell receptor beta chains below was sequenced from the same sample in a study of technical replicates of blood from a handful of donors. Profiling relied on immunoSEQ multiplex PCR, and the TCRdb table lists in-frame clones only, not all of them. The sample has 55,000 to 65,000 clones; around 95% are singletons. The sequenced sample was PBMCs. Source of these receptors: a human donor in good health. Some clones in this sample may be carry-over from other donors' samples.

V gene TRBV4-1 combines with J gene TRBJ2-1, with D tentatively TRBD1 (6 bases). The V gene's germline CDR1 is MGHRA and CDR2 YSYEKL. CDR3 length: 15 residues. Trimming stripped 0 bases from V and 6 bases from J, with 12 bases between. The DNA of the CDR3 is TGCGCCAGCAGCCAAGATCAAGGCAGGGGCAATGAGCAGTTCTTC. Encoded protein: CASSQDQGRGNEQFF.

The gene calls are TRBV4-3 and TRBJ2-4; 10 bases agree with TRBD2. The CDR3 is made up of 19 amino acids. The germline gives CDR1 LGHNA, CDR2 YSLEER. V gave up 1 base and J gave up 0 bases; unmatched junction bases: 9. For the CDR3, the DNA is TGCGCCAGCAGCCAAGCTCTAGCGGGAGCAGAAGTAGCCAAAAACATTCAGTACTTC. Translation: CASSQALAGAEVAKNIQYF.

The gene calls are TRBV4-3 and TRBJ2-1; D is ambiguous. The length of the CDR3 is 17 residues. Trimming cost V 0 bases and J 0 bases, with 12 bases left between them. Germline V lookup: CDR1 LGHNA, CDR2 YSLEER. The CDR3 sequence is CASSQDNPVSSYNEQFF. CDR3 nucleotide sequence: TGCGCCAGCAGCCAAGACAATCCCGTCAGCTCCTACAATGAGCAGTTCTTC.

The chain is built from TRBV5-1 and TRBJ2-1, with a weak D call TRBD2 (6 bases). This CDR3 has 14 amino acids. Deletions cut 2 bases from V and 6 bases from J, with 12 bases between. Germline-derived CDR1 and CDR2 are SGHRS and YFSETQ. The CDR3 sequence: CASSFGGGFNEQFF. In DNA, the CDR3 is TGCGCCAGCAGCTTCGGTGGAGGGTTCAATGAGCAGTTCTTC.

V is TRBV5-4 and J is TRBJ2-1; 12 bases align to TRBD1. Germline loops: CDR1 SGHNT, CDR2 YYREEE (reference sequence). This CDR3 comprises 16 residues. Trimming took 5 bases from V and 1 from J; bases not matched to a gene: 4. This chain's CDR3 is CASRGTGGISYNEQFF. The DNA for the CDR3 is TGTGCCAGCAGGGGGACAGGGGGCATTTCCTACAATGAGCAGTTCTTC.

The CDR3 protein is CASSLSGGIYEQYF. Written as DNA, the CDR3 is TGTGCCAGCAGTTTGAGCGGGGGAATCTACGAGCAGTACTTC. This rearrangement joins TRBV27 to TRBJ2-7, with TRBD2 identical over 8 bases. The CDR3 length is 14 residues. Germline CDR1 is MNHEY and CDR2 is SMNVEV (reference sequence). V shed 3 bases, J shed 3 bases, and the junction held 4 bases outside the gene matches.

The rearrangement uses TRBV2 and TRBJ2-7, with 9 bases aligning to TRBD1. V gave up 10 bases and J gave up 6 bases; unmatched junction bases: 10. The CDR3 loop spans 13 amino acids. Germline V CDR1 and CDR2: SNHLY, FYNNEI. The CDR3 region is CATSGTGTSEQYF. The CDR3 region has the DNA TGTGCCACCTCTGGGACAGGGACCTCCGAGCAGTACTTC. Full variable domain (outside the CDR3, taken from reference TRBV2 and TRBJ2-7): EPEVTQTPSHQVTQMGQEVILRCVPISNHLYFYWYRQILGQKVEFLVSFYNNEISEKSEIFDDQFSVERPDGSNFTLKIRSTKLEDSAMYFCATSGTGTSEQYFGPGTRLTVT.

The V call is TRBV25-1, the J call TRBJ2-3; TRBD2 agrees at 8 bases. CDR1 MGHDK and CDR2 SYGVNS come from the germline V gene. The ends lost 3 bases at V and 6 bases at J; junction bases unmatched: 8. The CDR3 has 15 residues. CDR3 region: CASSDQRELYDTQYF. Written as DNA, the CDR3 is TGTGCCAGCAGTGATCAGCGGGAGTTGTACGATACGCAGTATTTT. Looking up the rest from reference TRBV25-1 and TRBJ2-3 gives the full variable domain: EADIYQTPRYLVIGTGKKITLECSQTMGHDKMYWYQQDPGMELHLIHYSYGVNSTEKGDLSSESTVSRIRTEHFPLTLESARPSHTSQYLCASSDQRELYDTQYFGPGTRLTVL.

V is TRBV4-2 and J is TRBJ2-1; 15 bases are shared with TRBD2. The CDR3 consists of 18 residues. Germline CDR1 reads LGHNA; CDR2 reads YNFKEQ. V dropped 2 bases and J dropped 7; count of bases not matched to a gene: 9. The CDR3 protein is CASSQPGLAGGGGNEQFF. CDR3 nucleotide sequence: TGTGCCAGCAGCCAACCGGGACTAGCGGGGGGTGGGGGGAATGAGCAGTTCTTC.

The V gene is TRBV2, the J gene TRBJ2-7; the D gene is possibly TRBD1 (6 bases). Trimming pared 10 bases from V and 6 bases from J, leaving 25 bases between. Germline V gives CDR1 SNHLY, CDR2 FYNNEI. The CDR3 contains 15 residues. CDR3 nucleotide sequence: TGTGCCACCAAGGGGGATTCTGACACTTCCGGCGAGCAGTACTTC. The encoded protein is CATKGDSDTSGEQYF.

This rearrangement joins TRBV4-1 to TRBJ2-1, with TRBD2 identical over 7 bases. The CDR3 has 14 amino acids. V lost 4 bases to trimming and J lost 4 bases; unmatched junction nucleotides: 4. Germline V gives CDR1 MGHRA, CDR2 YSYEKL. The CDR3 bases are TGCGCCAGCAGCCGGGCTAGCGGTTACAATGAGCAGTTCTTC. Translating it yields CASSRASGYNEQFF.

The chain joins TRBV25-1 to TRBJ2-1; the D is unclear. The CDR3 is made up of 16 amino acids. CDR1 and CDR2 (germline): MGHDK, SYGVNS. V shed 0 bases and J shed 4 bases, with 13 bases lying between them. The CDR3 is CASSEYEASPYNEQFF. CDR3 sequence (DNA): TGTGCCAGCAGTGAATATGAGGCCAGCCCGTACAATGAGCAGTTCTTC.

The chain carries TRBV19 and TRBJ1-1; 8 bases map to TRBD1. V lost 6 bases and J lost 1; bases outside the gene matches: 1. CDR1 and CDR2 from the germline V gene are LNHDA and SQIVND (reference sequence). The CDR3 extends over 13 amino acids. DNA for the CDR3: TGTGCCAGTAGAACAGGGGGGAACACTGAAGCTTTCTTT. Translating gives CASRTGGNTEAFF. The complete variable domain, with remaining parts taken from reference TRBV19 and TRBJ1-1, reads DGGITQSPKYLFRKEGQNVTLSCEQNLNHDAMYWYRQDPGQGLRLIYYSQIVNDFQKGDIAEGYSVSREKKESFPLTVTSAQKNPTAFYLCASRTGGNTEAFFGQGTRLTVV.